The sequence of this TCR beta chain was determined in a study of cytomegalovirus exposure and HLA in healthy donors. There are a few counts of this clone. Its antigen is unknown. Trimming took 4 bases from V and 3 from J, leaving 11 bases between them. Per the germline V gene, CDR1 is SGHRS and CDR2 is YFSETQ. This CDR3 region has 13 residues. The study, taken as a whole, reports: Researchers reportedly found TCR beta sequences accurately predicted most subjects' HLA-A and HLA-B alleles. The dataset shows that most TCR sequences were rare, while some public TCRs occurred in many donors.

The PCR employed 60 Vbeta primers together with 13 Jbeta primers. The method was immunoSEQ multiplex PCR; TCRdb's version includes in-frame clones alone and lacks a portion of them. The sample carries about 130,000 clones, 10% to 13% recorded once. This sequence was found in a woman younger than 35 in good health and CMV-seropositive. The chain employs TRBV5-1 and TRBJ2-7, with D maybe TRBD1 (5 bases). The sequenced sample consisted of PBMCs. This chain's CDR3 is CASSPDTLYEQYF. For the CDR3, the DNA is TGCGCCAGCAGCCCGGACACTCTCTACGAGCAGTACTTC.